The rows below give T cell receptor beta chains drawn from one sample of a study of cytomegalovirus exposure and HLA in healthy donors. Sequencing used immunoSEQ multiplex PCR; TCRdb keeps in-frame clones, though not all of them. The data contain tens of thousands of clones, roughly 81% of them singletons. The sequencing input was PBMCs. The source is a woman aged 25 to 45 in good health and CMV-seronegative. Both conserved end residues are part of each CDR3. The D gene is left open where the match is weak. Some rows have no size entry. The others give once, few or many, or a class for an expanded clone.

j_call	d_call	clone_size	v_call	cdr3_aa	cdr3_nt
TRBJ2-7	NA	few	TRBV28	CASLPTPGYEQYF	TGTGCCAGCCTCCCCACCCCGGGCTACGAGCAGTACTTC
TRBJ2-1	TRBD2	few	TRBV9	CASSVVPSAGASYNEQFF	TGTGCCAGCAGCGTAGTCCCCTCAGCGGGAGCTTCCTACAATGAGCAGTTCTTC
TRBJ1-4	NA	NA	TRBV19	CASSIQSFNEKLFF	TGTGCCAGTAGTATTCAGTCATTTAATGAAAAACTGTTTTTT
TRBJ2-1	NA	NA	TRBV18	CASSHSGQRLEQFF	TGTGCCAGCTCGCACTCTGGACAGCGCCTCGAGCAGTTCTTC
TRBJ1-4	NA	NA	TRBV5-1	CASSPRGGFTTNEKLFF	TGCGCCAGCAGCCCCCGGGGGGGTTTTACAACTAATGAAAAACTGTTTTTT
TRBJ2-2	NA	NA	TRBV9	CASSARVAGELFF	TGTGCCAGCAGCGCCAGGGTTGCCGGGGAGCTGTTTTTT
TRBJ2-7	TRBD1	NA	TRBV28	CASIPRQGVPYEQYF	TGTGCCAGTATTCCCCGACAGGGGGTCCCCTACGAGCAGTACTTC
TRBJ2-1	NA	NA	TRBV27	CASSSGGSYNEQFF	TGTGCCAGCAGTTCGGGTGGGTCCTACAATGAGCAGTTCTTC
TRBJ2-3	NA	NA	TRBV19	CASSPRASTDTQYF	TGTGCCAGCAGTCCCAGGGCGAGCACAGATACGCAGTATTTT
TRBJ2-7	TRBD1	NA	TRBV7-9	CASIAGTGDYEQYF	TGTGCCAGCATCGCCGGGACAGGGGACTACGAGCAGTACTTC
TRBJ2-7	TRBD2	NA	TRBV9	CASSATGTSEFYEQYF	TGTGCCAGCAGCGCAACCGGGACTAGCGAGTTCTACGAGCAGTACTTC
TRBJ2-2	NA	NA	TRBV29-1	CSPDRTGELFF	TGCAGTCCTGACAGGACCGGGGAGCTGTTTTTT
TRBJ1-6	TRBD1	NA	TRBV5-1	CASSQGQGSLWGSPLHF	TGCGCCAGCAGCCAAGGACAGGGGTCCTTATGGGGTTCACCCCTCCACTTT
TRBJ1-4	TRBD1	NA	TRBV18	CASSPTTGSATNEKLFF	TGTGCCAGCTCACCCACGACAGGGTCCGCAACTAATGAAAAACTGTTTTTT
TRBJ2-7	NA	NA	TRBV28	CASSLSLGWGETYEQYF	TGTGCCAGCAGTCTATCCCTCGGCTGGGGGGAAACCTACGAGCAGTACTTC
TRBJ1-1	NA	NA	TRBV7-8	CASGGQLNTEAFF	TGTGCCAGCGGCGGCCAATTGAACACTGAAGCTTTCTTT
TRBJ2-1	TRBD2	NA	TRBV10-3	CASRTSGTNEQFF	TGTGCCTCCCGGACTAGCGGGACCAATGAGCAGTTCTTC
TRBJ2-1	TRBD1	NA	TRBV6-1	CASSEAQGDHNEQFF	TGTGCCAGCAGTGAAGCACAGGGGGACCACAATGAGCAGTTCTTC
TRBJ2-2	NA	NA	TRBV5-6	CASSLSRTVNTGELFF	TGTGCCAGCAGCTTGTCCCGGACAGTGAACACCGGGGAGCTGTTTTTT
TRBJ2-7	TRBD1	NA	TRBV7-9	CASRDSGTGGQEQYF	TGTGCCAGCAGGGACTCCGGGACAGGGGGCCAAGAGCAGTACTTC
TRBJ2-1	TRBD2	NA	TRBV10-3	CAISELGGGEGEQFF	TGTGCCATCAGTGAGCTGGGGGGGGGAGAGGGCGAGCAGTTCTTC
TRBJ2-4	NA	NA	TRBV15	CATSPDGGLIQYF	TGTGCCACCAGCCCCGACGGGGGGCTCATTCAGTACTTC
TRBJ1-1	TRBD1	NA	TRBV5-4	CASSGGWTGNTEAFF	TGTGCCAGCAGCGGGGGATGGACAGGGAACACTGAAGCTTTCTTT
TRBJ2-2	NA	NA	TRBV30	CAWSFQRDTGELFF	TGTGCCTGGAGTTTTCAGCGGGACACCGGGGAGCTGTTTTTT
TRBJ2-7	NA	NA	TRBV10-3	CAISDSQGIGEQYF	TGTGCCATCAGTGACTCCCAGGGGATAGGGGAGCAGTACTTC
TRBJ2-7	TRBD2	once	TRBV5-1	CASSREKSGRGYEQYF	TGCGCCAGCAGCCGGGAAAAAAGCGGGAGAGGCTACGAGCAGTACTTC
TRBJ2-7	NA	NA	TRBV7-2	CASSSPVLEQYF	TGTGCCAGCAGCTCGCCGGTTCTCGAGCAGTACTTC
TRBJ1-1	TRBD1	few	TRBV19	CASRTTGWAFF	TGTGCCAGTAGGACGACAGGGTGGGCTTTCTTT
TRBJ1-1	NA	few	TRBV7-2	CASSHFTLGNTEAFF	TGTGCCAGCAGCCACTTCACCCTAGGGAACACTGAAGCTTTCTTT
TRBJ2-5	TRBD1	NA	TRBV5-8	CASSFEAGGRETQYF	TGTGCCAGCAGCTTTGAGGCAGGGGGCCGCGAGACCCAGTACTTC
TRBJ1-5	NA	few	TRBV10-1	CASLKRDTHQPQHF	TGCGCCAGTCTCAAGAGGGACACTCATCAGCCCCAGCATTTT
TRBJ2-4	NA	once	TRBV9	CASSVGGSASKNIQYF	TGTGCCAGCAGCGTCGGTGGGAGTGCGTCCAAAAACATTCAGTACTTC
TRBJ1-1	TRBD1	NA	TRBV18	CASSPGGDRVNTEAFF	TGTGCCAGCTCACCTGGGGGGGACAGGGTAAACACTGAAGCTTTCTTT
TRBJ2-1	TRBD2	NA	TRBV7-7	CASSAGLAGGEQFF	TGTGCTAGCAGCGCGGGACTAGCGGGAGGAGAGCAGTTCTTC
TRBJ1-3	NA	NA	TRBV7-9	CASSLDGLSGNTIYF	TGTGCCAGCAGCTTAGATGGACTCTCTGGAAACACCATATATTTT
TRBJ2-1	TRBD2	NA	TRBV7-2	CASSFRTKRGSREQFF	TGTGCCAGCAGCTTTAGGACCAAGCGGGGTTCCCGTGAGCAGTTCTTC
TRBJ2-1	NA	NA	TRBV9	CASSVGGPRLYNEQFF	TGTGCCAGCAGCGTAGGAGGCCCAAGACTATACAATGAGCAGTTCTTC
TRBJ2-7	NA	NA	TRBV4-2	CASSQDVVRASYEQYF	TGTGCCAGCAGCCAAGACGTTGTCAGGGCCTCCTACGAGCAGTACTTC
TRBJ2-5	TRBD2	NA	TRBV14	CASSLRLAGEETQYF	TGTGCCAGCAGCCTCCGACTAGCGGGAGAAGAGACCCAGTACTTC
TRBJ2-1	TRBD2	medium-sized	TRBV5-4	CASSLRTSPLVDEQFF	TGTGCCAGCAGCTTGAGGACTAGCCCGCTGGTCGATGAGCAGTTCTTC
TRBJ2-7	TRBD1	NA	TRBV7-8	CASSAPLTGVISYEQYF	TGTGCCAGCAGCGCCCCCTTAACAGGGGTAATAAGCTACGAGCAGTACTTC
TRBJ2-2	TRBD1	NA	TRBV7-9	CASSTGQGSTGELFF	TGTGCCAGCAGCACGGGACAGGGAAGTACCGGGGAGCTGTTTTTT
TRBJ2-7	TRBD2	NA	TRBV27	CASRPTSGPYEQYF	TGTGCCAGCAGGCCGACTAGCGGTCCCTACGAGCAGTACTTC
TRBJ2-1	NA	NA	TRBV5-4	CASSSRLELNEQFF	TGTGCCAGCAGCTCTCGACTAGAGCTCAATGAGCAGTTCTTC
TRBJ1-5	TRBD1	NA	TRBV19	CASSLRDRGSSNQPQHF	TGTGCCAGTAGTCTCCGGGACAGGGGGTCGAGCAATCAGCCCCAGCATTTT
TRBJ2-3	NA	NA	TRBV5-1	CASSFQRSAVTQYF	TGCGCCAGCAGCTTCCAGCGGTCTGCAGTTACGCAGTATTTT
TRBJ2-1	TRBD2	NA	TRBV19	CASSLTGLAYNEQFF	TGTGCCAGTAGTCTAACTGGACTAGCTTACAATGAGCAGTTCTTC
TRBJ2-1	TRBD1	NA	TRBV5-5	CAGTGGAYNEQFF	TGTGCCGGGACAGGAGGAGCCTACAATGAGCAGTTCTTC
TRBJ2-7	NA	NA	TRBV18	CASSPSPGAEEQYF	TGTGCCAGCTCCCCCTCTCCTGGGGCGGAGGAGCAGTACTTC
TRBJ2-3	NA	NA	TRBV30	CAWSVLSFTDTQYF	TGTGCCTGGAGTGTACTGTCCTTCACAGATACGCAGTATTTT
TRBJ2-1	TRBD2	NA	TRBV5-1	CASSSMTSGKMEQFF	TGCGCCAGCAGCTCTATGACTAGCGGGAAAATGGAGCAGTTCTTC
TRBJ1-4	TRBD1	NA	TRBV5-6	CASSWDRGGEKLFF	TGTGCCAGCAGCTGGGACAGGGGAGGCGAAAAACTGTTTTTT
TRBJ2-1	TRBD2	few	TRBV27	CASSPPRTLGGYNEQFF	TGTGCCAGCAGTCCCCCCAGGACGCTGGGGGGGTACAATGAGCAGTTCTTC
TRBJ1-3	TRBD1	NA	TRBV28	CASSSWTGNPGNTIYF	TGTGCCAGCAGTTCCTGGACAGGGAATCCTGGAAACACCATATATTTT
TRBJ2-4	NA	NA	TRBV2	CASSFRGNKNIQYF	TGTGCCAGCAGTTTCAGGGGAAACAAAAACATTCAGTACTTC
TRBJ2-5	TRBD1	NA	TRBV6-1	CASINRGGGGETQYF	TGTGCCAGCATTAACAGAGGGGGCGGCGGGGAGACCCAGTACTTC
TRBJ2-3	TRBD2	once	TRBV28	CASSLWWSGLAGGSGTDTQYF	TGTGCCAGCAGTTTATGGTGGTCGGGACTAGCGGGAGGATCGGGCACAGATACGCAGTATTTT